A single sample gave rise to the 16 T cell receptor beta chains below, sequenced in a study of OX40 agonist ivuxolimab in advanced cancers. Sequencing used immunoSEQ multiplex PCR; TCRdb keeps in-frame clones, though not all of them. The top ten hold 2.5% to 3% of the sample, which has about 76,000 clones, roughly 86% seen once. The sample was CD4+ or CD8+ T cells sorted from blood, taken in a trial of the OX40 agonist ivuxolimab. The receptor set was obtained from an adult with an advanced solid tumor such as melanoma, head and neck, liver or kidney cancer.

The CDR3 is CASSSLSTGTSKETQYF. CDR3 sequence (DNA): TGTGCCAGCAGCTCACTCTCCACCGGGACTAGTAAGGAGACCCAGTACTTC. The rearrangement uses TRBV5-6 and TRBJ2-5; the match to TRBD2 covers 8 bases. The CDR3 extends over 17 amino acids. CDR1 and CDR2 (germline): SGHDT, YYEEEE. Trimming at V came to 3 bases and at J to 5 bases, leaving 15 bases not matched to a gene.

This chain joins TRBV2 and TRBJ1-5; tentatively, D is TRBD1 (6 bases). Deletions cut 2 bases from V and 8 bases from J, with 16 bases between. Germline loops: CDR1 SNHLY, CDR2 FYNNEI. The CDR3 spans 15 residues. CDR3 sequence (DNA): TGTGCCAGCAGTGAAACTAACAGGGCTGTCGAGCCCCAGCATTTT. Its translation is CASSETNRAVEPQHF.

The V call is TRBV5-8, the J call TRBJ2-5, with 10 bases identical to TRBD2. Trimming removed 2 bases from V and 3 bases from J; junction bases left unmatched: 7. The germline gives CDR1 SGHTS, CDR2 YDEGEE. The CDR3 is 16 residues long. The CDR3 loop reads CASSLWTSGSEETQYF. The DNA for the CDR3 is TGTGCCAGCAGCTTATGGACTAGCGGTTCAGAAGAGACCCAGTACTTC. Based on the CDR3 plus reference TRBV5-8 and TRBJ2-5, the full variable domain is EAGVTQSPTHLIKTRGQQATLRCSPISGHTSVYWYQQALGLGLQFLLWYDEGEERNRGNFPPRFSGRQFPNYSSELNVNALELEDSALYLCASSLWTSGSEETQYFGPGTRLLVL.

CDR3 nucleotide sequence: TGCGCCAGCAGCTTGGTAGGGGCGTTGAACACTGAAGCTTTCTTT. Its protein is CASSLVGALNTEAFF. V gene TRBV5-1 combines with J gene TRBJ1-1; tentative D call: TRBD1 (5 bases). From germline, CDR1 is SGHRS and CDR2 YFSETQ. CDR3 length equals 15 residues. The germline V and J ends were trimmed by 0 bases and 0 bases, with 9 bases remaining between them.

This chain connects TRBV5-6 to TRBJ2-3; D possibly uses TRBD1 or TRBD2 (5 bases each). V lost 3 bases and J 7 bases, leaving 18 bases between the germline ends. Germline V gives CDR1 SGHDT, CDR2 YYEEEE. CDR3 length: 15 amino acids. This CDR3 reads CASSSGWTLGHTQYF. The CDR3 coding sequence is TGTGCCAGCAGCTCGGGCTGGACTTTGGGACATACGCAGTATTTT.

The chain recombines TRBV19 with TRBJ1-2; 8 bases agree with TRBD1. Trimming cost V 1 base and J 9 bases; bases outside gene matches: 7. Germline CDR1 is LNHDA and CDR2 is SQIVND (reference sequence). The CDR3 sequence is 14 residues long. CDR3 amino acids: CASSIVARGHSYTF. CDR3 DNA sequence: TGTGCCAGTAGTATAGTGGCCAGGGGGCACAGCTACACCTTC.

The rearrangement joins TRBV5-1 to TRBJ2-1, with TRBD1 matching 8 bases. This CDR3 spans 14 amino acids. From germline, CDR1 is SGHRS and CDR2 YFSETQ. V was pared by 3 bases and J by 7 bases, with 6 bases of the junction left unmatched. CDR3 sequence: CASSSQGAGNEQFF. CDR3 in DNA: TGCGCCAGCAGCTCGCAGGGGGCGGGGAATGAGCAGTTCTTC. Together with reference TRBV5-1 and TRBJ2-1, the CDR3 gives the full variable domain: KAGVTQTPRYLIKTRGQQVTLSCSPISGHRSVSWYQQTPGQGLQFLFEYFSETQRNKGNFPGRFSGRQFSNSRSEMNVSTLELGDSALYLCASSSQGAGNEQFFGPGTRLTVL.

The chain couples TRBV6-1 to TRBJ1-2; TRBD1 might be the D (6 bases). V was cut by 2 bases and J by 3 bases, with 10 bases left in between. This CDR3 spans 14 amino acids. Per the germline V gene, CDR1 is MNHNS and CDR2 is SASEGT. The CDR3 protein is CASSEPTGHYGYTF. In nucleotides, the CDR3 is TGTGCCAGCAGTGAACCCACAGGGCACTATGGCTACACCTTC.

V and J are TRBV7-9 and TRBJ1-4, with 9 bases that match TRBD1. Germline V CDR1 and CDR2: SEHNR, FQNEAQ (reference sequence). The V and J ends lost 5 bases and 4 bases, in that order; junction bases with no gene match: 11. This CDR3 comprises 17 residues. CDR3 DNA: TGTGCCAGCAGCCCCGTATCCGGGACAGGGCTTAATGAAAAACTGTTTTTT. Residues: CASSPVSGTGLNEKLFF.

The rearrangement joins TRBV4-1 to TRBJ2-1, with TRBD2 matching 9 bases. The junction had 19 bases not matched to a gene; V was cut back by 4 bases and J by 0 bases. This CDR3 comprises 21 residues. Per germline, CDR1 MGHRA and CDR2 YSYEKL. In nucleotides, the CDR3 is TGCGCCAGCAGCCCTAAAGACCCTTATATAGCGGGAGTAAGCTCCTACAATGAGCAGTTCTTC. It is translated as CASSPKDPYIAGVSSYNEQFF.

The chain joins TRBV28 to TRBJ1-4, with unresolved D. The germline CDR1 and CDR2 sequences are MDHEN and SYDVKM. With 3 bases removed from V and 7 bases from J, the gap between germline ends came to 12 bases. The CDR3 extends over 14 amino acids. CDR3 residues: CASSFSLVPEKLFF. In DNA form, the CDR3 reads TGTGCCAGCAGTTTTTCCTTGGTCCCTGAAAAACTGTTTTTT.

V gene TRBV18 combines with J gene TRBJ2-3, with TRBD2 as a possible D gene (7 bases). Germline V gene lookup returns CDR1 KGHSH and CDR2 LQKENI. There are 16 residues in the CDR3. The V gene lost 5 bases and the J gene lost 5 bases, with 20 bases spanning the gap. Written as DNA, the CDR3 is TGTGCCAGCTCAAGAAACGGGGGGCCGGCTGGAGATACGCAGTATTTT. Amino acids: CASSRNGGPAGDTQYF.

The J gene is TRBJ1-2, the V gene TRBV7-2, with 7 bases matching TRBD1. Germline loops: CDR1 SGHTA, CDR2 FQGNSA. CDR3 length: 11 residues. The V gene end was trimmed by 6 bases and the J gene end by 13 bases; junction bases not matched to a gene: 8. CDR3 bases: TGTGCCAGCAGAAACTCGGGACAGACCACCTTC. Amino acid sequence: CASRNSGQTTF.

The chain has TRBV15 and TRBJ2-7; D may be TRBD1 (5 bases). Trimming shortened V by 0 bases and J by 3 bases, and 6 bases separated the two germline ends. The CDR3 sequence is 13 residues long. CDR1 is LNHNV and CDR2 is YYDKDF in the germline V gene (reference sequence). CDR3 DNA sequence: TGTGCCACCAGCAGAGACAGGGTCTACGAGCAGTACTTC. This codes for CATSRDRVYEQYF.

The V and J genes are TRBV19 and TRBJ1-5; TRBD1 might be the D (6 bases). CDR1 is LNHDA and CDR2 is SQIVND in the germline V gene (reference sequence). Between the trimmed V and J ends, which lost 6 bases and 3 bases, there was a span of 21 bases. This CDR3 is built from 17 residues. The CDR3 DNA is TGTGCCAGTAGCCCCCAGGCAGGAGGGGGGGCCAATCAGCCCCAGCATTTT. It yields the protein CASSPQAGGGANQPQHF.

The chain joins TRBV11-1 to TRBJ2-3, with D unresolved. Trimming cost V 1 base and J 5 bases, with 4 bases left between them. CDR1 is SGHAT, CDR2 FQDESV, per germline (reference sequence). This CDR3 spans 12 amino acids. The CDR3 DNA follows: TGTGCCAGCAGCTTAGGTCAAGATACGCAGTATTTT. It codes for CASSLGQDTQYF.